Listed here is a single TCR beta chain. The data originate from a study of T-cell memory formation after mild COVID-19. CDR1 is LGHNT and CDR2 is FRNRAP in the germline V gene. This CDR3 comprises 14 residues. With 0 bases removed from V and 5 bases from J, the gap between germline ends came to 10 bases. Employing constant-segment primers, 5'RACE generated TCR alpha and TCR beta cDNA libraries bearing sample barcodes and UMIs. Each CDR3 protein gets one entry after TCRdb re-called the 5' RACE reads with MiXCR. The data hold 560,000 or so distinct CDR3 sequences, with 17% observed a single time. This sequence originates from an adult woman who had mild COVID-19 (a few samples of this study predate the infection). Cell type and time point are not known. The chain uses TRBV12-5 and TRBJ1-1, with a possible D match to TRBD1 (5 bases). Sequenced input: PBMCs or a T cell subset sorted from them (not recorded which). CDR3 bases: TGTGCTAGTGGTTTGGTCCAGGGAGGGACTGAAGCTTTCTTT. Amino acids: CASGLVQGGTEAFF.